The entry below describes one TCR beta chain. This entry is derived from a study of blood T cell repertoires in COVID-19. Turning to the study itself: Donors in the United States, Italy and Spain gave samples during acute or convalescent COVID-19.

Original data processing: Researchers report that nucleated cell counts were estimated from reference gene primer amplification. Using immunoSEQ multiplex PCR, the repertoire was profiled, and TCRdb retains in-frame clones only, with some absent. The V and J calls and clone size are taken from that table; D and trimming were inferred from the DNA. Of about 130,000 clones in the sample, over 75% were seen once. V gave up 7 bases and J gave up 8 bases; unmatched junction bases: 7. Germline V gene lookup returns CDR1 MNHEY and CDR2 SMNVEV (reference sequence). There are 12 residues in the CDR3. Sequencing was carried out using peripheral blood. This receptor was obtained from a man between 35 and 55 years old with active or convalescent COVID-19. V usage is TRBV27 and J usage is TRBJ1-2; 7 nucleotides match TRBD1. The CDR3, as DNA: TGTGCCAGCACCCCAAGGGGGCCAGGCTACACCTTC. It specifies CASTPRGPGYTF.